The 25 T cell receptor beta chains below all came from one sample that was sequenced in a study of response to subunit inactivated influenza vaccine. TCRdb recomputed calls from the RT-PCR reads with MiXCR, one row per CDR3 protein. Of roughly 760,000 distinct CDR3 sequences in the sample, 21% were seen once. The sample was PBMCs from blood, taken approximately 5 days after vaccination. These receptors all come from a man aged 50-59 years who received an inactivated influenza vaccine.

J is TRBJ2-4 and V is TRBV7-8; 12 nucleotides align to TRBD1. Germline CDR1 and CDR2: SGHVS and FQNEAQ. The length of the CDR3 is 18 residues. After removal of 1 base from V and 7 bases from J, the junction contained 11 bases not matched to a gene. The DNA for the CDR3 is TGTGCCAGCAGCTTAGTTGGCGGGACAGGGGGCGCTAGGAACATTCAGTACTTC. This sequence encodes CASSLVGGTGGARNIQYF.

J is TRBJ2-5 and V is TRBV5-1; tentatively, D is TRBD1 (6 bases). The CDR3 is made up of 15 amino acids. V lost 4 bases and J 2 bases, leaving 15 bases between the germline ends. Germline V lookup: CDR1 SGHRS, CDR2 YFSETQ. The CDR3 spells CASSRWTDHQETQYF. Written as DNA, the CDR3 is TGCGCCAGCAGCCGATGGACAGACCATCAAGAGACCCAGTACTTC. Using reference TRBV5-1 and TRBJ2-5 for the parts outside the CDR3, the full variable domain is KAGVTQTPRYLIKTRGQQVTLSCSPISGHRSVSWYQQTPGQGLQFLFEYFSETQRNKGNFPGRFSGRQFSNSRSEMNVSTLELGDSALYLCASSRWTDHQETQYFGPGTRLLVL.

This clonotype was seen more than once but under ten times. This chain connects TRBV7-9 to TRBJ2-3, with 7 bases fitting TRBD1. Germline V CDR1 and CDR2: SEHNR, FQNEAQ (reference sequence). The junction had 13 bases not matched to a gene; V was cut back by 2 bases and J by 8 bases. The CDR3 is made up of 16 amino acids. CDR3 nucleotides: TGTGCCAGCAGCTTAAGGGACAGCCAGGCTGGTGGTACGCAGTATTTT. Translated, it gives CASSLRDSQAGGTQYF.

This clonotype was found a few times. The chain couples TRBV12-3 or TRBV12-4 to TRBJ2-4, with D perhaps given as TRBD1 or TRBD2 (5 bases each). The CDR3 has 14 amino acids. V was trimmed by 3 bases and J by 12 bases, leaving 18 bases between them. For the CDR3, the DNA is TGTGCCAGCAGTTTGGTGGGGGTGGTTCAAGATCAGTACTTC. Protein product: CASSLVGVVQDQYF.

The chain is built from TRBV12-3 or TRBV12-4 and TRBJ1-6; no clear D. CDR3 length: 13 residues. V lost 2 bases and J 8 bases, leaving 7 bases between the germline ends. The CDR3 DNA sequence: TGTGCCAGCAGTTTACAGGAACATTCACCCCTCCACTTT. The encoded protein is CASSLQEHSPLHF.

This clonotype was counted ten times or more. CDR3 coding DNA: TGTGCCAGCAGCACGAGACTAGCGGGGGGGACAGATACGCAGTATTTT. Translating gives CASSTRLAGGTDTQYF. V and J are TRBV7-2 and TRBJ2-3, with 14 bases matching TRBD2. V lost 5 bases, J lost 3 bases, and 4 bases stayed unmatched. The CDR3 runs to 16 residues. CDR1 and CDR2 from the germline V gene are SGHTA and FQGNSA.

This clonotype turned up a few times. This chain connects TRBV7-8 to TRBJ2-4; a possible D gene is TRBD2 (5 bases). The V and J ends lost 4 bases and 1 base respectively, with 20 bases between them. The CDR3 is 18 residues long. Per germline, CDR1 SGHVS and CDR2 FQNEAQ. CDR3 region: CASSSRRGRSTAKNIQYF. The CDR3 DNA is TGTGCCAGCAGCTCCCGGAGAGGGAGATCAACCGCCAAAAACATTCAGTACTTC.

The V call is TRBV20-1, the J call TRBJ2-3, with 13 bases identical to TRBD2. J was trimmed by 0 bases and V by 0 bases; bases with no gene match: 9. The germline gives CDR1 DFQATT, CDR2 SNEGSKA (reference sequence). CDR3 length: 19 amino acids. CDR3 nucleotide sequence: TGCAGTGCTAGAGATTTCCGTACTAGCGGGGGGGTTAGCACAGATACGCAGTATTTT. This encodes CSARDFRTSGGVSTDTQYF.

In this sample, this clonotype turned up a few times. The rearrangement joins TRBV6-1 to TRBJ1-1; D is undetermined. CDR3 length: 15 amino acids. Per germline, CDR1 MNHNS and CDR2 SASEGT. V was pared by 6 bases and J by 6 bases, with 20 bases between. CDR3 amino acids: CASSPIPQPVPEAFF. CDR3 in DNA: TGTGCCAGCAGCCCAATCCCACAGCCAGTCCCTGAAGCTTTCTTT.

The chain couples TRBV7-2 to TRBJ2-7; 8 nucleotides agree with TRBD2. The CDR3 is made up of 15 amino acids. The V gene end was trimmed by 5 bases and the J gene end by 3 bases; junction bases not matched to a gene: 9. CDR1 is SGHTA and CDR2 is FQGNSA in the germline V gene. CDR3 nucleotide sequence: TGTGCCAGCAGCACTAGCGGCCTACCTGTCTACGAGCAGTACTTC. This translates into CASSTSGLPVYEQYF. Full variable domain (outside the CDR3, taken from reference TRBV7-2 and TRBJ2-7): GAGVSQSPSNKVTEKGKDVELRCDPISGHTALYWYRQSLGQGLEFLIYFQGNSAPDKSGLPSDRFSAERTGGSVSTLTIQRTQQEDSAVYLCASSTSGLPVYEQYFGPGTRLTVT.

V is TRBV6-6 and J is TRBJ1-5; unclear D gene. In germline, CDR1 is MNHNY, CDR2 SVGAGI (reference sequence). Trimming removed 2 bases at V and 12 bases at J, with 5 bases between. CDR3 length: 10 amino acids. In DNA, the CDR3 is TGTGCCAGCAGTTACCCTCGCCAGCATTTT. It codes for CASSYPRQHF.

Only a few counts were recorded for this clonotype. The rearrangement links TRBV12-3 or TRBV12-4 to TRBJ2-7; 12 nucleotides match TRBD2. The junction had 9 bases not matched to a gene; V was cut back by 7 bases and J by 5 bases. CDR3 size: 15 residues. CDR3 in DNA: TGTGCCAGCACCGCCCGACTAGCGGGGGTCCACGAGCAGTACTTC. Encoded protein: CASTARLAGVHEQYF.

The chain carries TRBV27 and TRBJ2-1, with D maybe TRBD1 (6 bases). Trimming pared 5 bases from V and 0 bases from J, leaving 23 bases between. CDR3 size: 19 residues. CDR1 and CDR2 from the germline V gene are MNHEY and SMNVEV (reference sequence). The CDR3 DNA follows: TGTGCCAGCAGTCCGATAATCAGAACTAGGACAGACTCCTACAATGAGCAGTTCTTC. Its protein is CASSPIIRTRTDSYNEQFF.

This clonotype was seen only a few times. The chain has TRBV5-1 and TRBJ2-1, with 7 bases fitting TRBD1. Trimming at V came to 2 bases and at J to 2 bases, leaving 4 bases not matched to a gene. The CDR3 is made up of 15 amino acids. Germline values: CDR1 SGHRS, CDR2 YFSETQ. The chain's CDR3 is CASSFRDSTYNEQFF. The CDR3, as DNA: TGCGCCAGCAGCTTCCGGGACAGTACCTACAATGAGCAGTTCTTC.

Ten or more counts support this clonotype. The chain recombines TRBV10-3 with TRBJ2-1; 13 bases line up with TRBD2. CDR1 is ENHRY and CDR2 is SYGVKD in the germline V gene. The CDR3 consists of 16 residues. V lost 4 bases and J lost 7; bases outside the gene matches: 7. The DNA of the CDR3 is TGTGCCATCAGTGGCTCCGGGACTAGCGGGGTAAATGAGCAGTTCTTC. Its protein is CAISGSGTSGVNEQFF.

V is TRBV6-1 and J is TRBJ2-1; 8 positions match TRBD2. CDR3 length: 17 residues. Germline V lookup: CDR1 MNHNS, CDR2 SASEGT. The trim removed 0 bases at V and 7 bases at J, leaving 11 bases unmatched. CDR3 bases: TGTGCCAGCAGTGAAGCGCTTAGGACTAGCCGGGGTAATGAGCAGTTCTTC. Residues: CASSEALRTSRGNEQFF.

A few counts support this clonotype. CDR3 DNA: TGTGCCATCGGGGCCGGGACTAGCGCAGGAAATGAGCAGTTCTTC. Translation: CAIGAGTSAGNEQFF. The genes are TRBV10-3 and TRBJ2-1; 10 bases are a match to TRBD2. The CDR3 spans 15 residues. The J segment lost 7 bases and the V segment lost 8 bases, leaving 11 bases of the junction unmatched. Germline V gene sequence: CDR1 ENHRY, CDR2 SYGVKD.

In its sample, this clonotype was seen a few times. This chain connects TRBV7-8 to TRBJ1-5; D might be TRBD1 (5 bases). CDR1 SGHVS and CDR2 FQNEAQ come from the germline V gene. Trimming took 1 base from V and 2 from J, leaving 12 bases between them. The CDR3 has 16 amino acids. CDR3: CASSLGQGRGNQPQHF. CDR3 bases: TGTGCCAGCAGCTTAGGGCAGGGCAGGGGCAATCAGCCCCAGCATTTT.

This clonotype was counted a few times. The chain combines TRBV20-1 with TRBJ2-4; the D is unclear. The V gene's germline CDR1 is DFQATT and CDR2 SNEGSKA (reference sequence). V was cut by 6 bases and J by 0 bases, with 12 bases left in between. The length of the CDR3 is 14 residues. CDR3 region: CSAVVTIAKNIQYF. As DNA, the CDR3 is TGCAGTGCCGTGGTCACAATAGCCAAAAACATTCAGTACTTC.

In this sample, this clonotype turned up a few times. J is TRBJ2-2 and V is TRBV6-1, with 12 bases matching TRBD2. Germline-derived CDR1 and CDR2 are MNHNS and SASEGT. CDR3 length: 17 amino acids. J was trimmed by 6 bases and V by 8 bases; bases with no gene match: 13. DNA of the CDR3: TGTGCCAGCTGGTCCTCTCTAGCGGGGGGGCCGGCCGGGGAGCTGTTTTTT. It specifies CASWSSLAGGPAGELFF.

The table lists this clonotype with a few counts. The chain couples TRBV14 to TRBJ1-1; D unclear. Trimming took off 4 bases at V and 6 bases at J, with 12 bases between the two ends. Germline V gene data show CDR1 as SGHDN and CDR2 as FVKESK. CDR3 size: 13 residues. DNA of the CDR3: TGTGCCAGCAGCCCAGTTCAGAGGGCTGAAGCTTTCTTT. Translation: CASSPVQRAEAFF.

Many counts were recorded for this clonotype. The V call is TRBV20-1, the J call TRBJ2-2; 7 bases map to TRBD2. CDR3 size: 16 residues. V lost 0 bases, J lost 1 base, and 5 bases stayed unmatched. Germline lookup yields CDR1 DFQATT and CDR2 SNEGSKA (reference sequence). This CDR3 reads CSARDLGGGNTGELFF. The CDR3, as DNA: TGCAGTGCTAGAGATCTAGGCGGGGGGAACACCGGGGAGCTGTTTTTT.

Turning to this clonotype: At one boundary the junction diverges from the germline segment, which might be a read error. This chain joins TRBV28 and TRBJ2-7, with 10 bases lining up with TRBD1. Germline values: CDR1 MDHEN, CDR2 SYDVKM. The CDR3 sequence is 14 residues long. This CDR3 is CASTPGTGAYEQYF. The CDR3 DNA sequence: TGTGCTAGCACCCCCGGGACAGGGGCCTACGAGCAGTACTTC.

This clonotype was counted only a few times. V and J are TRBV20-1 and TRBJ2-5; possible D gene TRBD1, 6 bases. V was shortened by 0 bases and J by 4 bases, with 15 bases between the two germline ends. The germline V gene encodes CDR1 DFQATT and CDR2 SNEGSKA (reference sequence). CDR3 length: 15 residues. DNA for the CDR3: TGCAGTGCTAGAGATGGAAGGGGACATTCAGAGACCCAGTACTTC. It yields the protein CSARDGRGHSETQYF.

The rearrangement links TRBV21-1 to TRBJ2-7; the DNA was not compared with TRBD2, the D call given in the table. TRBV21-1 is noted as a pseudogene. This CDR3 spans 16 amino acids. CDR3: CASSNLGEDPAYEQYF. DNA of the CDR3: TGTGCCAGCAGTAACCTCGGGGAGGATCCGGCCTACGAGCAGTACTTC.